The 18 T cell receptor beta chains below all came from one sample that was sequenced in a study of spatial heterogeneity in lung cancer. TCRdb reprocessed the 5' RACE reads via MiXCR and lists one record per CDR3 protein. The sample includes about 14,000 distinct CDR3 sequences, over 9% of them seen just once. Documented time point: sample taken at primary tumor resection. Whole RNA came from tumor, nontumor lung or frozen PBMC and was sequenced without being sorted. The sample in question was PBMCs, obtained at surgery. Every receptor here comes from a male donor with early-stage non-small cell lung cancer.

The chain couples TRBV2 to TRBJ2-5; D is unresolved. The length of the CDR3 is 12 residues. V was clipped by 1 base and J by 8 bases, with 8 bases between them. Germline V gene data show CDR1 as SNHLY and CDR2 as FYNNEI. Here the CDR3 reads CASSEVAGTQYF. The CDR3 nucleotides are TGTGCCAGCAGTGAAGTAGCCGGCACCCAGTACTTC.

The chain joins TRBV7-9 to TRBJ2-1; 11 bases agree with TRBD2. The germline gives CDR1 SEHNR, CDR2 FQNEAQ (reference sequence). Germline trimming cut 5 bases from V and 3 bases from J; bases unmatched to any gene: 6. CDR3 length equals 16 residues. This CDR3 reads CASSPRLAGNYNEQFF. As DNA, the CDR3 is TGTGCCAGCAGCCCCCGACTAGCGGGGAACTACAATGAGCAGTTCTTC.

This clonotype was seen ten or more times. The chain links TRBV4-2 to TRBJ2-5; D might be TRBD2 (5 bases). Germline V gives CDR1 LGHNA, CDR2 YNFKEQ. CDR3 length: 16 amino acids. V lost 0 bases to trimming and J lost 7 bases, with 18 bases between them. The chain's CDR3 is CASSQDRENPLGTQYF. The CDR3 nucleotides are TGTGCCAGCAGCCAAGATAGGGAGAACCCCCTGGGGACCCAGTACTTC.

Many counts were recorded for this clonotype. The chain joins TRBV29-1 to TRBJ2-1, with 14 positions matching TRBD2. J gave up 5 bases and V 1 base, and 10 bases lay outside the gene matches. The CDR3 is made up of 18 amino acids. Per the germline V gene, CDR1 is SQVTM and CDR2 is ANQGSEA. As DNA, the CDR3 is TGCAGCGTTGAAGGCCCTCCCCCGGGACTAGCGGGAGACAATGAGCAGTTCTTC. Encoded protein: CSVEGPPPGLAGDNEQFF.

This clonotype has ten or more counts. V and J are TRBV25-1 and TRBJ2-5, with a tentative D call TRBD2 (7 bases). With 3 bases removed from V and 0 bases from J, the gap between germline ends came to 14 bases. The germline V gene encodes CDR1 MGHDK and CDR2 SYGVNS. CDR3 length: 16 amino acids. The CDR3 sequence is CASSDAGGQYQETQYF. DNA for the CDR3: TGTGCCAGCAGTGACGCCGGGGGGCAGTACCAAGAGACCCAGTACTTC.

This clonotype was recorded many times. The chain is built from TRBV3-1 and TRBJ2-7; D possibly corresponds to TRBD1 (6 bases). The CDR3 has 15 residues. V lost 0 bases to trimming and J lost 5 bases, with 14 bases between them. Germline V lookup: CDR1 LGHDT, CDR2 YNNKEL (reference sequence). The CDR3 DNA sequence: TGTGCCAGCAGCCAAGAGTCACGGGACACCGACGAGCAGTACTTC. It yields the protein CASSQESRDTDEQYF.

In this sample, this clonotype is large. V gene TRBV7-3 combines with J gene TRBJ2-1; TRBD2 might be the D (5 bases). The CDR3 is 12 residues long. V shed 6 bases and J shed 8 bases, with 11 bases lying between them. From germline, CDR1 is SGHTA and CDR2 FQGTGA. CDR3 in amino acids: CASSRGFDEQFF. CDR3 nucleotide sequence: TGTGCCAGCAGTCGGGGTTTCGATGAGCAGTTCTTC.

The chain is built from TRBV29-1 and TRBJ2-2, with no clear D. The V gene lost 4 bases and the J gene lost 4 bases, with 10 bases spanning the gap. The CDR3 covers 13 residues. Germline CDR1 reads SQVTM; CDR2 reads ANQGSEA. In DNA form, the CDR3 reads TGCAGCGTTGTATCTCCCGGCACCGGGGAGCTGTTTTTT. Amino acid sequence: CSVVSPGTGELFF.

This clonotype was seen ten or more times. The chain has TRBV2 and TRBJ2-7; 9 bases are a match to TRBD1. Germline V gene lookup returns CDR1 SNHLY and CDR2 FYNNEI. CDR3 size: 14 residues. Unmatched junction bases numbered 9, after V lost 9 bases and J lost 3 bases. The CDR3, as DNA: TGTGCCAGGAGTACCGGGACAGGGAGCTACGAGCAGTACTTC. Translated, it gives CARSTGTGSYEQYF.

There are many counts of this clonotype. CDR3 amino acids: CASSIRDGAYEQYF. CDR3 bases: TGTGCCAGTAGTATTCGGGACGGAGCCTACGAGCAGTACTTC. The chain is built from TRBV19 and TRBJ2-7; D tentatively reads TRBD1 or TRBD2 (5 bases each). The CDR3 length is 14 residues. Germline V CDR1 and CDR2: LNHDA, SQIVND (reference sequence). The V end was cut by 3 bases, the J end by 2 bases, with 11 bases between.

This clonotype was counted at least ten times. V is TRBV27 and J is TRBJ1-2; D uncertain. This CDR3 comprises 13 residues. Germline CDR1 reads MNHEY; CDR2 reads SMNVEV (reference sequence). V was shortened by 0 bases and J by 1 base, with 3 bases between the two germline ends. CDR3 nucleotides: TGTGCCAGCAGTTTATCGCTTAACTATGGCTACACCTTC. This gives the protein CASSLSLNYGYTF.

This clonotype has a count of ten or more. V usage is TRBV29-1 and J usage is TRBJ1-5; 9 nucleotides align to TRBD1. The CDR3 is 15 amino acids. CDR1 is SQVTM and CDR2 is ANQGSEA in the germline V gene. V lost 4 bases, J lost 5 bases, and 9 bases stayed unmatched. Here the CDR3 reads CSVGGTGYGDQPQHF. The CDR3 DNA reads as TGCAGCGTTGGAGGGACAGGGTACGGGGATCAGCCCCAGCATTTT.

This clonotype was picked up many times. This rearrangement joins TRBV3-1 to TRBJ2-7, with D perhaps matching TRBD1 or TRBD2 (5 bases each). This CDR3 spans 15 amino acids. V lost 2 bases to trimming and J lost 5 bases, with 16 bases between them. The germline CDR1 and CDR2 sequences are LGHDT and YNNKEL (reference sequence). CDR3 sequence reads: CASSQPSGTRNEQYF. The CDR3 DNA follows: TGTGCCAGCAGCCAACCGTCCGGGACCAGGAACGAGCAGTACTTC.

V is TRBV3-1 and J is TRBJ1-2; D possibly corresponds to TRBD1 (6 bases). The germline CDR1 and CDR2 sequences are LGHDT and YNNKEL (reference sequence). This CDR3 spans 18 amino acids. V was trimmed by 0 bases and J by 4 bases, leaving 21 bases between them. The CDR3 is CASSQEVRTGAKSYGYTF. In DNA, the CDR3 is TGTGCCAGCAGCCAAGAAGTTAGGACGGGGGCAAAGTCCTATGGCTACACCTTC.

In its sample, this clonotype was seen many times. This chain links TRBV29-1 with TRBJ1-2; a weak D match, TRBD1 (5 bases). Germline assignment: CDR1 SQVTM and CDR2 ANQGSEA. CDR3 length: 11 amino acids. V lost 1 base and J lost 7, with 7 bases in between. In nucleotides, the CDR3 is TGCAGCGTTGAAGGGAGGGGTGGCTACACCTTC. As protein: CSVEGRGGYTF.

By frequency in the sample, this clonotype is medium-sized. This chain links TRBV20-1 with TRBJ1-1, with no clear D. Trimming shortened V by 2 bases and J by 3 bases, and 10 bases separated the two germline ends. The CDR3 extends over 13 amino acids. Germline loops: CDR1 DFQATT, CDR2 SNEGSKA (reference sequence). The CDR3, as DNA: TGCAGTGCTAGACGCCGGGGTTACACTGAAGCTTTCTTT. Protein sequence: CSARRRGYTEAFF.

Ten or more counts support this clonotype. The rearrangement links TRBV29-1 to TRBJ2-1, with 11 bases aligning to TRBD1. Germline V gives CDR1 SQVTM, CDR2 ANQGSEA. J gave up 8 bases and V 3 bases, and 18 bases lay outside the gene matches. The CDR3 runs to 18 residues. The CDR3 DNA follows: TGCAGCGTTGAGTCCCAAGGGACCGGGACAGGGGGTTTCGATGAGCAGTTCTTC. Amino acids: CSVESQGTGTGGFDEQFF.

This clonotype was counted at least ten times. The chain employs TRBV5-1 and TRBJ2-3; D not resolved. Looked up from germline, CDR1 is SGHRS and CDR2 is YFSETQ. V dropped 1 base and J dropped 1 base, with 4 bases sitting between them. This CDR3 comprises 13 residues. CDR3 residues: CASSLRGTDTQYF. CDR3 DNA sequence: TGCGCCAGCAGCTTGCGGGGCACAGATACGCAGTATTTT.